These T cell receptor beta chains were read from a single sample in a study of neoadjuvant anti-PD-1 for oral cavity cancer. Measured with immunoSEQ multiplex PCR; TCRdb has only the in-frame clones, and not every one. The data show 30,000 to 35,000 clones, around nine tenths seen once. Sequences were derived from PBMCs, sampled before nivolumab (anti-PD-1) treatment. These receptors were obtained from a person between 40 and 79 years old with oral cavity squamous cell carcinoma. Both conserved end residues are part of each CDR3. Each record gives: D gene, V gene, CDR3 protein. A D gene is named only where the DNA matches it firmly.

.,TRBV4-3,CASSQGVSETQYF
.,TRBV5-8,CASSNRAGVAEETQYF
.,TRBV12-2,CASRLQTAGRHRTDTQYF
TRBD1,TRBV5-1,CASSTGGDAFF
.,TRBV21-1,CASSTFSGWFQETQYF
TRBD1,TRBV5-6,CASSLTGTGGTNEKLFF
.,TRBV6-1,CASSEAPTGRGSSYEQYF
TRBD2,TRBV7-2,CASSLGLARGTDTQYF
.,TRBV12-1,CASSLRAGGSQETQYF
TRBD2,TRBV4-2,CASSQDLSLGGETQYF
.,TRBV5-1,CASSLVQGEEAFF
.,TRBV9,CASSAGNLRQTQYF
.,TRBV29-1,CSVQQGPEAFF
TRBD1,TRBV5-4,CASSRTTGGAHEQYF
.,TRBV2,CASSVAGNTEAFF
TRBD1,TRBV7-9,CASSFGTGRRQETQYF
.,TRBV10-1,CASPLYEQYF
.,TRBV7-2,CASSLVVNQPQHF
.,TRBV6-1,CASSEYQPQHF
.,TRBV5-1,CASSLRRGRENTDTQYF
TRBD1,TRBV4-1,CASSRGQGFNEQFF
.,TRBV7-5,CARSSGYSAARDLTYEQYF
.,TRBV5-4,CASSLAGNYGYTF
.,TRBV5-6,CASSLGQDRRSSPLHF
.,TRBV5-6,CASSLGVRGRQLNYGYTF
TRBD1,TRBV28,CASRGTAGYNSPLHF
TRBD2,TRBV11-2,CASDQRGIQETQYF
.,TRBV19,CASTPGPGEQFF